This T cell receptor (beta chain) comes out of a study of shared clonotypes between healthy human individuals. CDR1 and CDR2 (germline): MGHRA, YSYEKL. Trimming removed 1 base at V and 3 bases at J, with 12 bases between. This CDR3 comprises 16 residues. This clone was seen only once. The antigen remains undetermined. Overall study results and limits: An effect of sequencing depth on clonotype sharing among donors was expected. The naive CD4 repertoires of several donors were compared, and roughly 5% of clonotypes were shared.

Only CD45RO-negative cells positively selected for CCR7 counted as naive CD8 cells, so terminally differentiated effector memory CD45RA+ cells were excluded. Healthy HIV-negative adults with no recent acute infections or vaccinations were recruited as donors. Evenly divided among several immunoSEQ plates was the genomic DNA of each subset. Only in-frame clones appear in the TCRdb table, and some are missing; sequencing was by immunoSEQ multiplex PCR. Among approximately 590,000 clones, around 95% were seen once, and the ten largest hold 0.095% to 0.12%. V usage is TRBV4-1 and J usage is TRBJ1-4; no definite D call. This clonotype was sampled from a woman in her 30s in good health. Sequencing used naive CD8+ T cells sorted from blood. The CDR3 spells CASSQAAGRANEKLFF. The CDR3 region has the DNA TGCGCCAGCAGCCAAGCCGCGGGGAGGGCTAATGAAAAACTGTTTTTT.